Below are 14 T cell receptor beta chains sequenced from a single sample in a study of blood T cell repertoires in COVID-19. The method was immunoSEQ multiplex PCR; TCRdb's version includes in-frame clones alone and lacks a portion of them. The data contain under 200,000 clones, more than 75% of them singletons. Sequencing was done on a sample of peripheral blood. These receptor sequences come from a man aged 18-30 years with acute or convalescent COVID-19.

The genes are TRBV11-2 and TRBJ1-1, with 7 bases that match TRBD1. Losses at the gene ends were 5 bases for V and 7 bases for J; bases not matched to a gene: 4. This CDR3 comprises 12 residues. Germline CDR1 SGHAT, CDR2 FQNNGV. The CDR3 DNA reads TGTGCCAGCAGCATCGGACAGGTTGAAGCTTTCTTT. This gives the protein CASSIGQVEAFF.

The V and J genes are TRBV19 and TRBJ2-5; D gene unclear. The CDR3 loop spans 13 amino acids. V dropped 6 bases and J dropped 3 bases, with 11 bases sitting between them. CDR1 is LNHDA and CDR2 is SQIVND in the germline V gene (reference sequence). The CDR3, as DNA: TGTGCCAGTAGCGGAGTCCAAAAAGAGACCCAGTACTTC. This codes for CASSGVQKETQYF.

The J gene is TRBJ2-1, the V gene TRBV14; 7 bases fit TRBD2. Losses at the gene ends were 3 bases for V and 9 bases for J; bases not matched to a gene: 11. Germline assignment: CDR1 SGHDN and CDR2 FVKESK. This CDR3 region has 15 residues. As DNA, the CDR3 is TGTGCCAGCAGCCATGGGGAGGGGATTTACGGTGAGCAGTTCTTC. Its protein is CASSHGEGIYGEQFF. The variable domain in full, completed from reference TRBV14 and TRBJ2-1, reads EAGVTQFPSHSVIEKGQTVTLRCDPISGHDNLYWYRRVMGKEIKFLLHFVKESKQDESGMPNNRFLAERTGGTYSTLKVQPAELEDSGVYFCASSHGEGIYGEQFFGPGTRLTVL.

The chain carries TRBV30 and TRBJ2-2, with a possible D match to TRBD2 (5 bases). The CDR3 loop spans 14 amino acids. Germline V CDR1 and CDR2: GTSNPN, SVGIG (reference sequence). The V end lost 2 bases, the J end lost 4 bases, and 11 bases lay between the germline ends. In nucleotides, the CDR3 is TGTGCCTGGAGTCTTAGTAGCGTCACCGGGGAGCTGTTTTTT. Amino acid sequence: CAWSLSSVTGELFF.

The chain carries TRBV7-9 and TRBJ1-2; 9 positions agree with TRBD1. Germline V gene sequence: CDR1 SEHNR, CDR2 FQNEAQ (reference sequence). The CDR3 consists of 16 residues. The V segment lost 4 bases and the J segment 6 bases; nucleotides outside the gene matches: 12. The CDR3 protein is CASSSPPGQGMDGYTF. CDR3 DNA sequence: TGTGCCAGCAGCTCCCCTCCGGGACAGGGAATGGATGGCTACACCTTC.

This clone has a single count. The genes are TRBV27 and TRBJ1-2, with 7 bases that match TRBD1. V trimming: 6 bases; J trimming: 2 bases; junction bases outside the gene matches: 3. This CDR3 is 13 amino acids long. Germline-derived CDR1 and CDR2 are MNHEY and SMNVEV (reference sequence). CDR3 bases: TGTGCCAGCAGACTGACAGGGAACTATGGCTACACCTTC. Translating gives CASRLTGNYGYTF.

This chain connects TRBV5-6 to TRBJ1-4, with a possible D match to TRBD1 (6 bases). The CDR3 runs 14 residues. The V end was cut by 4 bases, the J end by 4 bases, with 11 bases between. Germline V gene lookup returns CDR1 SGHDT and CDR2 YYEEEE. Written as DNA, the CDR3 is TGTGCCAGCAGCCGGGACACAATTAATGAAAAACTGTTTTTT. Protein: CASSRDTINEKLFF.

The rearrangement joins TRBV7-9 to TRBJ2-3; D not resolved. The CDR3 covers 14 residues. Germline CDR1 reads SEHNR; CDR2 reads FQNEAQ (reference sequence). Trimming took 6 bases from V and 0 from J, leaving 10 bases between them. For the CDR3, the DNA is TGTGCCAGCAGAAACAGTACTAGCACAGATACGCAGTATTTT. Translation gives CASRNSTSTDTQYF.

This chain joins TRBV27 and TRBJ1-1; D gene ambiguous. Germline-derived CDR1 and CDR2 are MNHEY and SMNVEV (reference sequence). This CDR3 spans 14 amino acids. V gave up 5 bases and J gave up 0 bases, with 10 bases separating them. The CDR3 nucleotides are TGTGCCAGCAGTCCATCCCCCCTGAACACTGAAGCTTTCTTT. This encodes CASSPSPLNTEAFF.

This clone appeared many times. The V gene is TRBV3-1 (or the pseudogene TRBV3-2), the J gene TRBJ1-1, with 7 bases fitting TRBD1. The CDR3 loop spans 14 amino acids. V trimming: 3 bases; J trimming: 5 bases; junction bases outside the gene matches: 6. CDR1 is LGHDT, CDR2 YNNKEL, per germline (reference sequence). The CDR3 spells CASSHDPGGTEAFF. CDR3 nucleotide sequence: TGTGCCAGCAGCCATGACCCAGGGGGTACTGAAGCTTTCTTT.

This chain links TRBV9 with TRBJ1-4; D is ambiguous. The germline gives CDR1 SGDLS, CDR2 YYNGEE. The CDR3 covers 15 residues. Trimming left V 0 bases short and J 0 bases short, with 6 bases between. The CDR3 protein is CASSVGGSTNEKLFF. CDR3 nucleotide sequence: TGTGCCAGCAGCGTAGGAGGATCAACTAATGAAAAACTGTTTTTT.

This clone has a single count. Here the CDR3 reads CASSQVLAGRQETQYF. The CDR3 DNA sequence: TGTGCCAGCAGCCAAGTGCTAGCGGGCCGGCAAGAGACCCAGTACTTC. This rearrangement joins TRBV3-1 (or the pseudogene TRBV3-2) to TRBJ2-5; TRBD2 aligns across 8 bases. Germline V gene sequence: CDR1 LGHDT, CDR2 YNNKEL (reference sequence). The CDR3 totals 16 residues. Unmatched junction bases numbered 6, after V lost 1 base and J lost 2 bases.

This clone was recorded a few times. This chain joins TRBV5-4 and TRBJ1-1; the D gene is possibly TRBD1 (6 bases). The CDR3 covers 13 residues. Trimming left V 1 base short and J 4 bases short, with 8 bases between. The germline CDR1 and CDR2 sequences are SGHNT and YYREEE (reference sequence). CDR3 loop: CASSLPGVTEAFF. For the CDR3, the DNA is TGTGCCAGCAGCTTGCCAGGGGTCACTGAAGCTTTCTTT. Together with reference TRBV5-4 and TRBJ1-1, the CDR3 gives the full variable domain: ETGVTQSPTHLIKTRGQQVTLRCSSQSGHNTVSWYQQALGQGPQFIFQYYREEENGRGNFPPRFSGLQFPNYSSELNVNALELDDSALYLCASSLPGVTEAFFGQGTRLTVV.

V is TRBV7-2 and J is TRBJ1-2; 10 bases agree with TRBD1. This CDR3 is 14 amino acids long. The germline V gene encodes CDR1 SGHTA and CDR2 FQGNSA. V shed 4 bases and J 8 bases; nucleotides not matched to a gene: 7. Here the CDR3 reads CASSSRQGAGGYTF. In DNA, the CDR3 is TGTGCCAGCAGCTCCCGACAGGGGGCGGGAGGCTACACCTTC.